These 21 T cell receptor beta chains came from one sample sequenced in a study of CD8 T cells in ankylosing spondylitis. TCRdb re-analysed the 5' RACE reads in MiXCR, keeping a single row per CDR3 protein. This sample has 310,000 or so distinct CDR3 sequences, with around 20% found just once. The sequencing sample was made of blood, either unsorted or a sorted T cell fraction (not recorded which). The receptors come from a male donor with ankylosing spondylitis or in good health (not recorded which).

This clonotype was seen only a few times. The rearrangement links TRBV12-3 or TRBV12-4 to TRBJ2-3, with no clear D. The V and J ends lost 7 bases and 2 bases respectively, with 7 bases between them. The length of the CDR3 is 12 residues. The CDR3 loop is CASNGLTDTQYF. The CDR3 DNA reads as TGTGCCAGCAATGGGCTCACAGATACGCAGTATTTT.

This clonotype occurred many times. The V and J genes are TRBV6-1 and TRBJ2-3, with D unresolved. The V and J ends lost 7 bases and 4 bases respectively, with 12 bases between them. This CDR3 comprises 13 residues. Per the germline V gene, CDR1 is MNHNS and CDR2 is SASEGT. The CDR3 nucleotides read TGTGCCAGCAATACGCGCTCTCCAGATACGCAGTATTTT. Residues: CASNTRSPDTQYF.

This clonotype was counted at least ten times. The V gene is TRBV28, the J gene TRBJ2-1; tentative D call: TRBD2 (5 bases). Trimming removed 6 bases at V and 6 bases at J, with 9 bases between. CDR3 length: 12 amino acids. Germline loops: CDR1 MDHEN, CDR2 SYDVKM. CDR3 in amino acids: CASRRRGNEQFF. Here the CDR3 DNA reads TGTGCCAGCAGGCGCCGGGGCAATGAGCAGTTCTTC.

The chain employs TRBV20-1 and TRBJ2-7, with D perhaps TRBD2 (6 bases). Trimming pared 3 bases from V and 0 bases from J, leaving 18 bases between. Germline V CDR1 and CDR2: DFQATT, SNEGSKA (reference sequence). The CDR3 has 16 residues. The CDR3 DNA sequence: TGCAGTGCTAGGCCCAAACCGGGACTGGCCTCCTACGAGCAGTACGTC. It specifies CSARPKPGLASYEQYV.

This clonotype was seen only a few times. CDR3 nucleotides: TGTGCCAGCACGCTACTACTAAAAGAGACCCAGTACTTC. This encodes CASTLLLKETQYF. This chain joins TRBV6-5 and TRBJ2-5; no firm D call. This CDR3 is 13 amino acids long. Trimming pared 7 bases from V and 3 bases from J, leaving 12 bases between. Per germline, CDR1 MNHEY and CDR2 SVGAGI.

This clonotype has just a few counts. The chain employs TRBV6-1 and TRBJ1-2, with 7 positions matching TRBD1. J lost 8 bases, V lost 2 bases, and 8 bases had no gene match. The CDR3 loop spans 14 amino acids. The V gene's germline CDR1 is MNHNS and CDR2 SASEGT. The CDR3 loop is CASSENTGTEGYTF. The DNA of the CDR3 is TGTGCCAGCAGTGAAAATACCGGGACAGAGGGCTACACCTTC.

This clonotype was counted many times. The rearrangement joins TRBV20-1 to TRBJ1-2; D call uncertain. The CDR3 has 10 residues. Per germline, CDR1 DFQATT and CDR2 SNEGSKA (reference sequence). The germline V and J ends were trimmed by 6 bases and 7 bases, with 9 bases remaining between them. CDR3 sequence reads: CSARTLGYTF. CDR3 bases: TGCAGTGCGAGGACCCTTGGCTACACCTTC.

This clonotype was observed a handful of times. Here the CDR3 DNA reads TGTGCCACCAGTGATCGGGACCTCACAGATACGCAGTATTTT. Its translation is CATSDRDLTDTQYF. This chain uses TRBV24-1 with TRBJ2-3; perhaps D is TRBD1 or TRBD2 (5 bases each). Trimming left V 3 bases short and J 2 bases short, with 8 bases between. Germline CDR1 and CDR2: KGHDR and SFDVKD. The length of the CDR3 is 14 residues.

This clonotype was counted a few times. The chain joins TRBV27 to TRBJ2-1, with a weak D call TRBD2 (7 bases). The CDR3 extends over 15 amino acids. V gave up 3 bases and J gave up 1 base, with 10 bases separating them. CDR1 and CDR2 (germline): MNHEY, SMNVEV (reference sequence). The CDR3 sequence is CASSFGGASYNEQFF. CDR3 DNA: TGTGCCAGCAGTTTTGGGGGGGCGTCCTACAATGAGCAGTTCTTC.

This clonotype showed up just a few times. V is TRBV20-1 and J is TRBJ2-4; D not certain. Trimming removed 6 bases from V and 0 bases from J, with 6 bases in between. The V gene's germline CDR1 is DFQATT and CDR2 SNEGSKA (reference sequence). This CDR3 has 12 amino acids. The CDR3: CSATIAKNIQYF. DNA of the CDR3: TGCAGTGCAACGATAGCCAAAAACATTCAGTACTTC.

The V call is TRBV6-5, the J call TRBJ1-4, with D possibly being TRBD1 (5 bases). From germline, CDR1 is MNHEY and CDR2 SVGAGI. The CDR3 sequence is 15 residues long. V was cut by 2 bases and J by 3 bases, with 10 bases left in between. The CDR3 DNA is TGTGCCAGCAGTTACGGGGGTCCCCCTAATGAAAAACTGTTTTTT. Translated, it gives CASSYGGPPNEKLFF.

This clonotype has only a few counts. V is TRBV5-1 and J is TRBJ2-5; maybe TRBD1 (5 bases). CDR3 length: 15 amino acids. The V and J ends lost 0 bases and 3 bases respectively, with 12 bases between them. Per germline, CDR1 SGHRS and CDR2 YFSETQ. CDR3 residues: CASSLETAAKETQYF. The CDR3 nucleotides are TGCGCCAGCAGCTTGGAGACAGCAGCAAAAGAGACCCAGTACTTC.

A few counts support this clonotype. The CDR3 reads CASSFEGPTGELFF. In nucleotides, the CDR3 is TGTGCCAGCAGTTTCGAGGGACCCACCGGGGAGCTGTTTTTT. This chain links TRBV12-3 or TRBV12-4 with TRBJ2-2; D possibly uses TRBD1 or TRBD2 (5 bases each). Trimming removed 3 bases at V and 4 bases at J, with 9 bases between. CDR3 size: 14 residues.

There are a few counts of this clonotype. This chain joins TRBV20-1 and TRBJ1-6; D is ambiguous. Trimming removed 0 bases from V and 14 bases from J, with 11 bases in between. This CDR3 has 12 residues. CDR1 is DFQATT and CDR2 is SNEGSKA in the germline V gene (reference sequence). The CDR3 here is CSARDRVVALHF. The DNA of the CDR3 is TGCAGTGCTAGAGATAGGGTAGTCGCCCTCCACTTT.

This clonotype was counted at least ten times. The J gene is TRBJ1-3, the V gene TRBV6-1; D gene unclear. The CDR3 has 14 residues. Trimming took 7 bases from V and 4 from J, leaving 14 bases between them. Per the germline V gene, CDR1 is MNHNS and CDR2 is SASEGT. CDR3 in amino acids: CASNDLKGGNTIYF. CDR3 coding DNA: TGTGCCAGCAACGACCTCAAAGGAGGAAACACCATATATTTT.

The chain joins TRBV28 to TRBJ2-2; D may be TRBD2 (5 bases). This CDR3 is built from 16 residues. Germline V lookup: CDR1 MDHEN, CDR2 SYDVKM. V lost 5 bases and J 5 bases, leaving 18 bases between the germline ends. The CDR3 here is CASSRPRGCGTGELFF. CDR3 DNA sequence: TGTGCCAGCAGTCGACCCCGGGGTTGTGGGACCGGGGAGCTGTTTTTT.

This clonotype was counted between two and nine times. This chain links TRBV6-1 with TRBJ1-2; D is possibly TRBD1 (5 bases). The germline V and J ends were trimmed by 5 bases and 4 bases, with 20 bases remaining between them. There are 16 residues in the CDR3. CDR1 and CDR2 from the germline V gene are MNHNS and SASEGT. The CDR3, as DNA: TGTGCCAGCAGTCGCCCGTTATCCGGGACGGGCTATGGCTACACCTTC. Its translation: CASSRPLSGTGYGYTF.

This clonotype was found a few times. The gene calls are TRBV6-2 or TRBV6-3 and TRBJ1-1; 8 bases align to TRBD1. The CDR3 covers 15 residues. Germline CDR1 reads MNHEY; CDR2 reads SVGEGT. J lost 0 bases, V lost 5 bases, and 5 bases had no gene match. CDR3 protein: CASSRRQGMNTEAFF. DNA for the CDR3: TGTGCCAGCAGTCGACGACAGGGGATGAACACTGAAGCTTTCTTT.

The sample holds many counts of this clonotype. As DNA, the CDR3 is TGTGCCAGCAGCTTGCAATCAGGGACCGGGGAGCTGTTTTTT. It codes for CASSLQSGTGELFF. The gene calls are TRBV5-6 and TRBJ2-2; tentative D call: TRBD1 (5 bases). The germline gives CDR1 SGHDT, CDR2 YYEEEE. The CDR3 is 14 residues long. Between the trimmed V and J ends, which lost 1 base and 5 bases, there was a span of 9 bases. The whole variable domain, filled in from reference TRBV5-6 and TRBJ2-2, reads DAGVTQSPTHLIKTRGQQVTLRCSPKSGHDTVSWYQQALGQGPQFIFQYYEEEERQRGNFPDRFSGHQFPNYSSELNVNALLLGDSALYLCASSLQSGTGELFFGEGSRLTVL.

This clonotype was seen repeatedly, ten times or more. The CDR3 DNA reads as TGTGCCAGCAGCCAGCGTACCGGGACTAGCAGAGAGACCCAGTACTTC. It codes for CASSQRTGTSRETQYF. The chain links TRBV4-2 to TRBJ2-5; 9 nucleotides match TRBD2. The CDR3 sequence is 16 residues long. The germline gives CDR1 LGHNA, CDR2 YNFKEQ. The junction had 9 bases not matched to a gene; V was cut back by 3 bases and J by 4 bases.

V and J are TRBV6-1 and TRBJ2-3; 11 positions match TRBD1. Germline CDR1 MNHNS, CDR2 SASEGT. This CDR3 has 14 residues. Trimming at V came to 6 bases and at J to 8 bases, leaving 7 bases not matched to a gene. The CDR3 DNA follows: TGTGCCAGCAGCCGAGGACAGGGGGCGGGTACGCAGTATTTT. Translating it yields CASSRGQGAGTQYF.